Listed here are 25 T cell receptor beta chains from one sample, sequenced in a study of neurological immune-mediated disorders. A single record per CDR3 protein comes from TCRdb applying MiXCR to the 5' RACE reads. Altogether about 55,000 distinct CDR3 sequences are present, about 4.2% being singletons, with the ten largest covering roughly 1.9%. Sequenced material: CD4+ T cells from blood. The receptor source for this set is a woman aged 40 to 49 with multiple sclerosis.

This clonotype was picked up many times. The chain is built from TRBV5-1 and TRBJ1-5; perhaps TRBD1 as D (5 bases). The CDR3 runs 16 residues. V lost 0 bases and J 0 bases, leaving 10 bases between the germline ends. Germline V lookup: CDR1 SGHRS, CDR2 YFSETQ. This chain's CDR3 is CASSLVSGDSNQPQHF. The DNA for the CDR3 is TGCGCCAGCAGCTTGGTTTCGGGGGATAGCAATCAGCCCCAGCATTTT.

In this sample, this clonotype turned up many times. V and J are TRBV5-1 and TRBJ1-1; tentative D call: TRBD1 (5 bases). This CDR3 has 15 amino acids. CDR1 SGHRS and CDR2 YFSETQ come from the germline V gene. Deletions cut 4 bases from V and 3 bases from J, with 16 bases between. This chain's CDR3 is CASSIGPSGDTEAFF. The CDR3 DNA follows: TGCGCCAGCAGCATAGGACCCTCGGGGGACACTGAAGCTTTCTTT.

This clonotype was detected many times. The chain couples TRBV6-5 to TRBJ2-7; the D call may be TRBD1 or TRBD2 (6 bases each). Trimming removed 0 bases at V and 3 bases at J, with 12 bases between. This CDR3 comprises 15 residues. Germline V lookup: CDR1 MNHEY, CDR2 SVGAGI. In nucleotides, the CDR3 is TGTGCCAGCAGTTACTCGCCACAGGGAGGCTACGAGCAGTACTTC. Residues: CASSYSPQGGYEQYF.

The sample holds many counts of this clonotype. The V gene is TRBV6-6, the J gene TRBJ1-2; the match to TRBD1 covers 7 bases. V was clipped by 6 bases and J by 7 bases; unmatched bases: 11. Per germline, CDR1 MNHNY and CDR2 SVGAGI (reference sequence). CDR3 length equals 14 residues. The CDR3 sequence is CASRYRGGEAGYTF. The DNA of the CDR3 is TGTGCCAGCAGATACCGAGGGGGCGAGGCTGGCTACACCTTC.

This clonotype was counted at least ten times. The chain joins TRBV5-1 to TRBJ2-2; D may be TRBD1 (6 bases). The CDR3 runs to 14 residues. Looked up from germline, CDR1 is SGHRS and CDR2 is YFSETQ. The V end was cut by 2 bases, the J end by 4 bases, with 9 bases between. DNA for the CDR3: TGCGCCAGCAGCTTCACAGGGTCCACCGGGGAGCTGTTTTTT. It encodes CASSFTGSTGELFF. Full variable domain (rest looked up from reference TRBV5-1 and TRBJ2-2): KAGVTQTPRYLIKTRGQQVTLSCSPISGHRSVSWYQQTPGQGLQFLFEYFSETQRNKGNFPGRFSGRQFSNSRSEMNVSTLELGDSALYLCASSFTGSTGELFFGEGSRLTVL.

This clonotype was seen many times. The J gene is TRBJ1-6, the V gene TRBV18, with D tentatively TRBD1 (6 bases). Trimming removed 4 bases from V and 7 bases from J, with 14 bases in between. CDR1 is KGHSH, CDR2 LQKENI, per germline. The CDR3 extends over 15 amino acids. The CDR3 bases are TGTGCCAGCTCACTTGCCGGACAGCCAAATTCACCCCTCCACTTT. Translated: CASSLAGQPNSPLHF.

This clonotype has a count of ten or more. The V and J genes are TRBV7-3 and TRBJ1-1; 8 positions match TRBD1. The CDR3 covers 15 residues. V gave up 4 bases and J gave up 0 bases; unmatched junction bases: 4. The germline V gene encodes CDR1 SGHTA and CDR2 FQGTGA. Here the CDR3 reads CASSSQGAMNTEAFF. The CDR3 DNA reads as TGTGCCAGCAGCTCCCAGGGGGCCATGAACACTGAAGCTTTCTTT.

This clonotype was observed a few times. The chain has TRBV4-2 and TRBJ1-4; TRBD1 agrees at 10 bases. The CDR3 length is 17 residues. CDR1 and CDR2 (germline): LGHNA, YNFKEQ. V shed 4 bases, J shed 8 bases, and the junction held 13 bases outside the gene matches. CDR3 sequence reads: CASSPYGTGEVGEKLFF. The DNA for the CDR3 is TGTGCCAGCAGCCCCTACGGGACAGGGGAGGTAGGGGAAAAACTGTTTTTT.

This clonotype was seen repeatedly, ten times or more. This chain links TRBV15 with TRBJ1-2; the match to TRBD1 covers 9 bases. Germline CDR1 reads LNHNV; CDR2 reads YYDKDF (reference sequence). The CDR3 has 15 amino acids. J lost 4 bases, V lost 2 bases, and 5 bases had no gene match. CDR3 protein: CATSRRTGEAYGYTF. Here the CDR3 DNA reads TGTGCCACCAGCAGAAGGACAGGGGAGGCCTATGGCTACACCTTC.

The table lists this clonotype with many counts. CDR3 DNA sequence: TGTGCCAGCAGCTTGGCAGGAGGAACCACCGGGGAGCTGTTTTTT. Translation gives CASSLAGGTTGELFF. V gene TRBV5-5 combines with J gene TRBJ2-2; perhaps TRBD2 as D (5 bases). The CDR3 is 15 residues long. Trimming took off 0 bases at V and 4 bases at J, with 10 bases between the two ends. Germline V gene data show CDR1 as SGHKS and CDR2 as YYEKEE (reference sequence).

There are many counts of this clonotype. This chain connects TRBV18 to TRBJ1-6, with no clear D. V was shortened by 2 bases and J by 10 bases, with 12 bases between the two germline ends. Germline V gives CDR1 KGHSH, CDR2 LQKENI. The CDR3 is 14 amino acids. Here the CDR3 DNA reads TGTGCCAGCTCACCAGAGCAAGGGTGGTCACCCCTCCACTTT. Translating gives CASSPEQGWSPLHF.

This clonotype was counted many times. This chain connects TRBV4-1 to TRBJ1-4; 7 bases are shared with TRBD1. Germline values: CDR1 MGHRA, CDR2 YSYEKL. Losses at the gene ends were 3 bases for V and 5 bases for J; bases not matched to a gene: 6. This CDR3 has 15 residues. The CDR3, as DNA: TGCGCCAGCAGCCAGTGGGACAGCTTAAATGAAAAACTGTTTTTT. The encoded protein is CASSQWDSLNEKLFF.

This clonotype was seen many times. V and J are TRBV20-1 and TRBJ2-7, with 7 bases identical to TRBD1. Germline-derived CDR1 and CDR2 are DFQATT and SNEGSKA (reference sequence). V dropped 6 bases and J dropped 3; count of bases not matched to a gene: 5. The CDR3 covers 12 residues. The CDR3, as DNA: TGCAGTGCACATCGGGACAGCTACGAGCAGTACTTC. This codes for CSAHRDSYEQYF.

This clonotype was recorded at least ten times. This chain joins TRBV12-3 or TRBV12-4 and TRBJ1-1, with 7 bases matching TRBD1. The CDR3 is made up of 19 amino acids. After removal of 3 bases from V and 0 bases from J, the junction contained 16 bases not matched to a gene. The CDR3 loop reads CASSLGRGGHGGVNTEAFF. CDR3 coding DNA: TGTGCCAGCAGTTTGGGCAGGGGGGGGCATGGGGGTGTGAACACTGAAGCTTTCTTT.

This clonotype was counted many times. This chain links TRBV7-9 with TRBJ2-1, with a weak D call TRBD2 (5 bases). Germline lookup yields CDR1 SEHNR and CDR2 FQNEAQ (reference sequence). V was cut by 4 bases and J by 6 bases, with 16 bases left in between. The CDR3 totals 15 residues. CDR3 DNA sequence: TGTGCCAGCAGCTATCGGGGTGGTACGGGCAATGAGCAGTTCTTC. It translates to CASSYRGGTGNEQFF.

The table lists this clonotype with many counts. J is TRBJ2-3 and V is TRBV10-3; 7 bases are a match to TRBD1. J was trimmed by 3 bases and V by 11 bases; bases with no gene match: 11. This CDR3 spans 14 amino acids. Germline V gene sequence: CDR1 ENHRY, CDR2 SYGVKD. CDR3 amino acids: CASRIGGETDTQYF. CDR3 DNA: TGTGCCTCACGAATAGGGGGCGAGACAGATACGCAGTATTTT.

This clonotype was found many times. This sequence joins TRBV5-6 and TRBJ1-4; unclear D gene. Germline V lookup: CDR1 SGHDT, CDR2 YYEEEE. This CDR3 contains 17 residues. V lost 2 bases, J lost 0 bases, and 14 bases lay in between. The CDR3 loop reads CASSFGPITATNEKLFF. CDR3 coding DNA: TGTGCCAGCAGCTTCGGACCGATTACTGCAACTAATGAAAAACTGTTTTTT.

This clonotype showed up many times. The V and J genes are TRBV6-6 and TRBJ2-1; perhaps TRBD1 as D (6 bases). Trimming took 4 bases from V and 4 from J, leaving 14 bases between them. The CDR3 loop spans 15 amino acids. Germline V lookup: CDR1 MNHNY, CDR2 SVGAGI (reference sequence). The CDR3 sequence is CASSSPGTTYNEQFF. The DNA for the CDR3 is TGTGCCAGCAGTTCCCCCGGGACAACTTACAATGAGCAGTTCTTC.

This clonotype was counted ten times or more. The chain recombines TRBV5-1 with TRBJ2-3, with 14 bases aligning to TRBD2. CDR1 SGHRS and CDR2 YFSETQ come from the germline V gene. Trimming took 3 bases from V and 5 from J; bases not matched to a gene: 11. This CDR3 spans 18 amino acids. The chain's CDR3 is CASSSRLAGGVKRDTQYF. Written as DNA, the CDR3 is TGCGCCAGCAGCTCCCGACTAGCGGGGGGGGTGAAGCGAGATACGCAGTATTTT.

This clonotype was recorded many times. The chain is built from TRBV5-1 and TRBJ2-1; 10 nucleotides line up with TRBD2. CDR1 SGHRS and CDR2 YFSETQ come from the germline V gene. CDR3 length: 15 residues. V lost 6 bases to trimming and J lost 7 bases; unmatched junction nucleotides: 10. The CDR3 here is CASKLAGDSGNEQFF. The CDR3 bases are TGCGCCAGCAAGCTAGCGGGGGATTCAGGGAATGAGCAGTTCTTC.

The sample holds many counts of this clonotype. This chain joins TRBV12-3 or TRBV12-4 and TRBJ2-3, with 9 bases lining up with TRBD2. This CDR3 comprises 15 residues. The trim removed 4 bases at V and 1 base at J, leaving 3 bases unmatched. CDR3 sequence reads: CASSWASGGTDTQYF. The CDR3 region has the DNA TGTGCCAGCAGTTGGGCTAGCGGGGGCACAGATACGCAGTATTTT.

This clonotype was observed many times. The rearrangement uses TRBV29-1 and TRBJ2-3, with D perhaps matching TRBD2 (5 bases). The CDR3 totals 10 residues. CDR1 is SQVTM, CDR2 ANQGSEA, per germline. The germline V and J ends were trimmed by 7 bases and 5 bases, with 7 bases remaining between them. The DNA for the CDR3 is TGCAGCGCGGGGTTAGATACGCAGTATTTT. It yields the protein CSAGLDTQYF.

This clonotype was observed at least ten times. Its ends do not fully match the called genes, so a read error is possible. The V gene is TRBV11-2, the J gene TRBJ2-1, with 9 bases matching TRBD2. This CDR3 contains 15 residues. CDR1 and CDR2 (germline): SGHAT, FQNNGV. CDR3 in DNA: TGTGCCAGCAGATTAGGCGGGGGGGATTGGAATGAGCAGTTCTTC. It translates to CASRLGGGDWNEQFF.

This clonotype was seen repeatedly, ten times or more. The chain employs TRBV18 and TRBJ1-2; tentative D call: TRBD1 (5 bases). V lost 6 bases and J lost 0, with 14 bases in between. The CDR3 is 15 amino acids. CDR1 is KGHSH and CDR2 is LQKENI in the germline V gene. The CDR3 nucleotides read TGTGCCAGCTCCCGAGTTCAGGGACCTAACTATGGCTACACCTTC. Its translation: CASSRVQGPNYGYTF. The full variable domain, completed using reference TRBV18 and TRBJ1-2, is NAGVMQNPRHLVRRRGQEARLRCSPMKGHSHVYWYRQLPEEGLKFMVYLQKENIIDESGMPKERFSAEFPKEGPSILRIQQVVRGDSAAYFCASSRVQGPNYGYTFGSGTRLTVV.

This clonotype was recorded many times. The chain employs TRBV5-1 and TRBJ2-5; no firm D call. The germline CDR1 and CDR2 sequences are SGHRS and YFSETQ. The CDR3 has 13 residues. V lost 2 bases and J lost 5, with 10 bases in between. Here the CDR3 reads CASSLSGPETQYF. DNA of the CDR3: TGCGCCAGCAGCTTATCGGGTCCGGAGACCCAGTACTTC.